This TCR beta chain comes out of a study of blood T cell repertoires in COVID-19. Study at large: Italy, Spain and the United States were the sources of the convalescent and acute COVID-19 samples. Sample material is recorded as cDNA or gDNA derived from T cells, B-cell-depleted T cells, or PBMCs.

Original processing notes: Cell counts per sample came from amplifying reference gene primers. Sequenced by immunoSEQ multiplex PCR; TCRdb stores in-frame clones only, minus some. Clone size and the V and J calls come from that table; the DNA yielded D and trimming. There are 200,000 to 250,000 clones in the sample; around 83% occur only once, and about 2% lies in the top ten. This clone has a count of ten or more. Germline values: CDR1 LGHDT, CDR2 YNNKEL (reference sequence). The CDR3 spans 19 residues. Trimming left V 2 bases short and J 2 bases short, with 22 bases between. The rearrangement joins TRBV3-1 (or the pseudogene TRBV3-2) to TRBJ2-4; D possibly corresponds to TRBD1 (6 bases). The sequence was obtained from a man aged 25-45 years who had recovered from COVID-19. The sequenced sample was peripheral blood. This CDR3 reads CASSQHGGEFVETKNIQYF. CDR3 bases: TGTGCCAGCAGCCAACATGGGGGCGAGTTTGTGGAGACCAAAAACATTCAGTACTTC.